The entry that follows covers one T cell receptor (beta chain) sequence. The read comes to an end 3 residues before the CDR3 does, leaving the germline J gene to fill in the end. The data were produced by immunoSEQ multiplex PCR, yet TCRdb's version contains in-frame clones alone and is incomplete. This table lists under 35,000 clones. The V gene end was trimmed by 2 bases and the J gene end by 5 bases; junction bases not matched to a gene: 5. The CDR3 consists of 15 residues. Germline CDR1 is MNHNS and CDR2 is SASEGT. This sample is drawn from a study of T cells in women clearing cervical HPV infection.

The chain has TRBV6-1 and TRBJ1-5; 8 positions match TRBD1. The sample was blood buffy coat. The TCR comes from a woman aged 18 to 75 with a cervical HPV16 infection that either progressed to CIN3+ or cleared (not recorded which). The CDR3 DNA, read in part, is TGTGCCAGCAGTGAAACTTCAGGGGGCCATCAGCCC. Translated, it gives CASSETSGGHQP. The whole CDR3 is CASSETSGGHQPQHF.